Below, 5 T cell receptor beta chains from the same sample are listed, as sequenced in a study of control samples from healthy donors and cancer patients. This table comes from immunoSEQ multiplex PCR, and its TCRdb copy is limited to in-frame clones, with some not included. The repertoire includes 350,000 to 450,000 clones, around 90% of them detected once, and around 6.4% sits in the top ten. Sample: PBMCs. These receptors all stem from a man aged 35 to 55 with head and neck cancer.

CDR3 residues: CASSPRDRGWEQYF. CDR3 in DNA: TGTGCCAGCAGTCCCCGGGACAGGGGTTGGGAGCAGTACTTC. This chain connects TRBV27 to TRBJ2-7; 10 bases align to TRBD1. Germline V lookup: CDR1 MNHEY, CDR2 SMNVEV (reference sequence). There are 14 residues in the CDR3. Unmatched junction bases numbered 8, after V lost 5 bases and J lost 7 bases.

In nucleotides, the CDR3 is TGTGCCAGCTCACAGGGACAGCCTTCGGTCTACGAGCAGTACTTC. This translates into CASSQGQPSVYEQYF. This chain links TRBV18 with TRBJ2-7, with 7 bases aligning to TRBD1. After removal of 4 bases from V and 3 bases from J, the junction contained 9 bases not matched to a gene. The CDR3 spans 15 residues. Per the germline V gene, CDR1 is KGHSH and CDR2 is LQKENI.

J is TRBJ1-2 and V is TRBV5-1; D perhaps matches TRBD1 (5 bases). The ends were cut back, 0 bases at V and 6 bases at J, with 18 bases in the middle. The CDR3 contains 16 residues. Looked up from germline, CDR1 is SGHRS and CDR2 is YFSETQ. The CDR3, as DNA: TGCGCCAGCAGCTTGGCCACAAGCCGGGAAGGGGATGGCTACACCTTC. Protein product: CASSLATSREGDGYTF. Supplemented by reference TRBV5-1 and TRBJ1-2, the full variable domain reads KAGVTQTPRYLIKTRGQQVTLSCSPISGHRSVSWYQQTPGQGLQFLFEYFSETQRNKGNFPGRFSGRQFSNSRSEMNVSTLELGDSALYLCASSLATSREGDGYTFGSGTRLTVV.

In DNA, the CDR3 is TGTGCCAGCAGTTTTCAGGCGGTTCAGCCCCAGCATTTT. Its translation: CASSFQAVQPQHF. This sequence joins TRBV12-3 or TRBV12-4 and TRBJ1-5; D is unclear. The ends were cut back, 3 bases at V and 6 bases at J, with 9 bases in the middle. The CDR3 totals 13 residues.

The sample holds one count of this clone. The chain uses TRBV5-1 and TRBJ1-5; possibly TRBD1 for D (6 bases). V was shortened by 0 bases and J by 6 bases, with 13 bases between the two germline ends. The CDR3 is made up of 15 amino acids. Germline CDR1 and CDR2: SGHRS and YFSETQ. The CDR3 region is CASSLGQDGRQPQHF. For the CDR3, the DNA is TGCGCCAGCAGCTTGGGACAGGACGGACGTCAGCCCCAGCATTTT.